These 13 T cell receptor beta chains came from one sample sequenced in a study of technical replicates of blood from several donors. Measured with immunoSEQ multiplex PCR; TCRdb has only the in-frame clones, and not every one. Among 85,000 to 95,000 clones, 95% to 97% were seen once, and the ten largest hold about 0.39%. Sample: T cells isolated from PBMCs. These receptors were taken from a human donor in good health.

This rearrangement joins TRBV28 to TRBJ2-7; TRBD2 is a possible D gene (5 bases). Germline V CDR1 and CDR2: MDHEN, SYDVKM. The CDR3 is 14 amino acids. V lost 8 bases and J 4 bases, leaving 18 bases between the germline ends. The chain's CDR3 is CASETPDWPYEQYF. In nucleotides, the CDR3 is TGTGCCAGCGAGACCCCGGACTGGCCTTACGAGCAGTACTTC. Together with reference TRBV28 and TRBJ2-7, the CDR3 gives the full variable domain: DVKVTQSSRYLVKRTGEKVFLECVQDMDHENMFWYRQDPGLGLRLIYFSYDVKMKEKGDIPEGYSVSREKKERFSLILESASTNQTSMYLCASETPDWPYEQYFGPGTRLTVT.

As DNA, the CDR3 is TGTGCCAGCAGTGAATTTACAAGGGGAATTCGCTCTGGGGCCAACGTCCTGACTTTC. Translation gives CASSEFTRGIRSGANVLTF. The chain couples TRBV6-1 to TRBJ2-6, with D possibly matching TRBD1 (5 bases). V was pared by 2 bases and J by 0 bases, with 17 bases between. CDR3 length: 19 residues. In germline, CDR1 is MNHNS, CDR2 SASEGT.

The rearrangement uses TRBV6-1 and TRBJ1-5, with a weak D call TRBD1 (5 bases). This CDR3 spans 17 amino acids. Trimming stripped 0 bases from V and 4 bases from J, with 16 bases between. In germline, CDR1 is MNHNS, CDR2 SASEGT. The CDR3 spells CASSEARGGGINQPQHF. The CDR3 DNA reads as TGTGCCAGCAGTGAAGCCCGCGGGGGAGGGATTAATCAGCCCCAGCATTTT.

This chain uses TRBV6-1 with TRBJ1-1; D is undetermined. Trimming took 7 bases from V and 7 from J, leaving 10 bases between them. Germline-derived CDR1 and CDR2 are MNHNS and SASEGT. There are 11 residues in the CDR3. The CDR3 nucleotides read TGTGCCAGCATACGGGGTGTTGAAGCTTTCTTT. It codes for CASIRGVEAFF.

The chain carries TRBV7-3 and TRBJ2-1; D is undetermined. CDR3 length: 17 residues. V lost 2 bases and J 4 bases, leaving 18 bases between the germline ends. CDR1 and CDR2 from the germline V gene are SGHTA and FQGTGA. The DNA for the CDR3 is TGTGCCAGCAGCTTACGCCCCCCCCTGAGGTTATACAATGAGCAGTTCTTC. Translation gives CASSLRPPLRLYNEQFF.

The J gene is TRBJ1-3, the V gene TRBV18; 7 bases line up with TRBD1. The germline V gene has CDR1 KGHSH and CDR2 LQKENI. This CDR3 comprises 14 residues. The V and J ends lost 6 bases and 6 bases, in that order; junction bases with no gene match: 8. The CDR3 loop reads CASSRGTDLNTIYF. CDR3 in DNA: TGTGCCAGCTCCCGGGGGACAGACCTAAACACCATATATTTT.

In nucleotides, the CDR3 is TGTGCCAGCGGAGATTACGAGCAGTACTTC. Protein sequence: CASGDYEQYF. This chain uses TRBV9 with TRBJ2-7; D remains unclear. The V and J ends lost 7 bases and 4 bases respectively, with 6 bases between them. This CDR3 comprises 10 residues. The germline gives CDR1 SGDLS, CDR2 YYNGEE.

The J gene is TRBJ2-1, the V gene TRBV5-4, with TRBD1 matching over 9 bases. V shed 3 bases, J shed 2 bases, and the junction held 6 bases outside the gene matches. Germline assignment: CDR1 SGHNT and CDR2 YYREEE (reference sequence). This CDR3 spans 16 amino acids. The CDR3, as DNA: TGTGCCAGCAGCTCAGACCGGGACAGGGCCTACAATGAGCAGTTCTTC. Translating gives CASSSDRDRAYNEQFF.

This rearrangement joins TRBV6-6 to TRBJ2-7; 10 bases fit TRBD1. Germline V gene sequence: CDR1 MNHNY, CDR2 SVGAGI (reference sequence). Trimming removed 0 bases from V and 4 bases from J; junction bases left unmatched: 3. The CDR3 is 15 residues long. CDR3 nucleotide sequence: TGTGCCAGCAGTTACTCTGTGGGACAGGGGTACGAGCAGTACTTC. Translation: CASSYSVGQGYEQYF.

The rearrangement links TRBV28 to TRBJ2-2; D possibly corresponds to TRBD2 (6 bases). This CDR3 is built from 16 residues. Germline V CDR1 and CDR2: MDHEN, SYDVKM. V was shortened by 5 bases and J by 4 bases, with 17 bases between the two germline ends. The CDR3 nucleotides are TGTGCCAGCAGTACGCGCCGGGACTCTTTCACCGGGGAGCTGTTTTTT. This encodes CASSTRRDSFTGELFF. The full variable domain, in which reference TRBV28 and TRBJ2-2 provide the parts outside the CDR3, is DVKVTQSSRYLVKRTGEKVFLECVQDMDHENMFWYRQDPGLGLRLIYFSYDVKMKEKGDIPEGYSVSREKKERFSLILESASTNQTSMYLCASSTRRDSFTGELFFGEGSRLTVL.

The V and J genes are TRBV7-9 and TRBJ2-1; 8 nucleotides agree with TRBD2. In germline, CDR1 is SEHNR, CDR2 FQNEAQ (reference sequence). The V gene end was trimmed by 10 bases and the J gene end by 6 bases; junction bases not matched to a gene: 8. The CDR3 loop spans 13 amino acids. The CDR3 loop reads CATERERINEQFF. CDR3 coding DNA: TGTGCCACCGAGCGGGAGAGGATCAATGAGCAGTTCTTC.

V gene TRBV5-5 combines with J gene TRBJ2-2, with D unclear. Germline V gene data show CDR1 as SGHKS and CDR2 as YYEKEE (reference sequence). V was pared by 6 bases and J by 0 bases, with 6 bases between. There are 13 residues in the CDR3. The CDR3 spells CASTSPNTGELFF. In nucleotides, the CDR3 is TGTGCCAGCACTAGTCCGAACACCGGGGAGCTGTTTTTT.

The genes are TRBV14 and TRBJ1-2, with D tentatively TRBD1 (6 bases). Trimming cost V 6 bases and J 0 bases, with 11 bases left between them. The CDR3 is 14 residues long. Germline V gene data show CDR1 as SGHDN and CDR2 as FVKESK. The CDR3: CASSKNRANYGYTF. CDR3 coding DNA: TGTGCCAGCAGTAAGAACAGGGCTAACTATGGCTACACCTTC.